Below, 22 T cell receptor beta chains from the same sample are listed, as sequenced in a study of control samples from healthy donors and cancer patients. Profiled with immunoSEQ multiplex PCR; TCRdb holds only in-frame clones, not every one. The sample gives under 150,000 clones, 93% of which show up once; roughly 2.5% is in the top ten. Sequenced sample: blood. These receptors originate from a man aged 25 to 40 in good health.

The chain uses TRBV5-4 and TRBJ2-1; 12 bases agree with TRBD1. The CDR3 consists of 16 residues. With V trimmed by 4 bases and J by 8 bases, 10 bases remained unmatched. Germline V gene data show CDR1 as SGHNT and CDR2 as YYREEE (reference sequence). The CDR3 loop is CASSTFPGQGADEQFF. CDR3 nucleotides: TGTGCCAGCAGCACGTTCCCGGGACAGGGGGCGGATGAGCAGTTCTTC.

The DNA of the CDR3 is TGTGCCAGCAGCCTCAGGGGGCCTTACACTGAAGCTTTCTTT. Translation gives CASSLRGPYTEAFF. The V and J genes are TRBV5-8 and TRBJ1-1, with 8 bases that match TRBD1. Germline CDR1 and CDR2: SGHTS and YDEGEE. V lost 4 bases, J lost 3 bases, and 5 bases stayed unmatched. This CDR3 is built from 14 residues.

The J gene is TRBJ1-2, the V gene TRBV24-1; D remains unclear. Germline CDR1 KGHDR, CDR2 SFDVKD. V was pared by 2 bases and J by 2 bases, with 11 bases between. CDR3 length equals 15 residues. This CDR3 reads CATSDSMTSNYGYTF. The CDR3 bases are TGTGCCACCAGTGATTCCATGACAAGCAACTATGGCTACACCTTC.

V gene TRBV30 combines with J gene TRBJ1-1, with a weak D call TRBD1 (5 bases). V lost 7 bases and J 8 bases, leaving 17 bases between the germline ends. The germline V gene encodes CDR1 GTSNPN and CDR2 SVGIG (reference sequence). The CDR3 is 12 amino acids. The CDR3 nucleotides read TGTGCCTCGGGCACGGGGGGAGGGGAAGCTTTCTTT. This codes for CASGTGGGEAFF.

The rearrangement links TRBV7-9 to TRBJ2-1, with 8 bases identical to TRBD2. The CDR3 length is 16 residues. After removal of 1 base from V and 15 bases from J, the junction contained 17 bases not matched to a gene. Germline-derived CDR1 and CDR2 are SEHNR and FQNEAQ (reference sequence). The CDR3 sequence: CASSLVQGLAGQRVFF. The CDR3 DNA follows: TGTGCCAGCAGCTTAGTCCAAGGGCTAGCGGGCCAACGGGTGTTCTTC.

The CDR3 bases are TGTGCCAGCAGCCCCGAGCTACTAGCGGGCCTCCAAGAGACCCAGTACTTC. Translation: CASSPELLAGLQETQYF. This rearrangement joins TRBV28 to TRBJ2-5; 9 positions match TRBD2. From germline, CDR1 is MDHEN and CDR2 SYDVKM. V was clipped by 6 bases and J by 1 base; unmatched bases: 12. The CDR3 spans 17 residues.

V gene TRBV25-1 combines with J gene TRBJ2-1; D possibly matches TRBD1 or TRBD2 (5 bases each). V lost 4 bases and J lost 5, with 9 bases in between. The CDR3 consists of 13 residues. CDR1 MGHDK and CDR2 SYGVNS come from the germline V gene. The CDR3 DNA is TGTGCCAGCAGTGGGCTGGGGGACAATGAGCAGTTCTTC. Protein: CASSGLGDNEQFF.

The J gene is TRBJ2-1, the V gene TRBV27, with 11 bases identical to TRBD2. CDR1 is MNHEY, CDR2 SMNVEV, per germline (reference sequence). Trimming took 6 bases from V and 7 from J; bases not matched to a gene: 8. The CDR3 extends over 15 amino acids. CDR3 DNA: TGTGCCAGCAGGGCTGTAGCGGGGGGGCTTAATGAGCAGTTCTTC. As protein: CASRAVAGGLNEQFF.

The chain joins TRBV7-7 to TRBJ2-1; TRBD1 is a possible D gene (6 bases). The CDR3 covers 13 residues. V lost 5 bases and J 7 bases, leaving 12 bases between the germline ends. CDR1 SSHAT and CDR2 FNYEAQ come from the germline V gene (reference sequence). The CDR3 DNA reads TGTGCCAGCAGCGCACAAACAGGGAATGAGCAGTTCTTC. Its protein product is CASSAQTGNEQFF.

V gene TRBV25-1 combines with J gene TRBJ2-1, with 10 bases that match TRBD2. The CDR3 is 16 amino acids. V gave up 4 bases and J gave up 6 bases; unmatched junction bases: 9. Germline V gene sequence: CDR1 MGHDK, CDR2 SYGVNS. DNA for the CDR3: TGTGCCAGCAGTGCGGTCTTAACTAGCGGGGCCAATGAGCAGTTCTTC. Amino acids: CASSAVLTSGANEQFF.

The chain is built from TRBV7-6 and TRBJ1-4; D ambiguous. Trimming shortened V by 3 bases and J by 10 bases, and 9 bases separated the two germline ends. Germline values: CDR1 SGHVS, CDR2 FNYEAQ. The CDR3 loop spans 12 amino acids. CDR3 nucleotide sequence: TGTGCCAGCAGCTTCTCAGCCGGAAAACTGTTTTTT. It yields the protein CASSFSAGKLFF.

Concerning this clone itself: The junction does not match germline at one end; this may be a read error. The V gene is TRBV19, the J gene TRBJ2-5, with D unresolved. The CDR3 is made up of 13 amino acids. CDR1 and CDR2 (germline): LNHDA, SQIVND (reference sequence). The CDR3 protein is CASSIDLDADENF. CDR3 bases: TGTGCCAGTAGTATAGATCTGGACGCCGACGAAAACTTC.

V is TRBV11-2 and J is TRBJ1-2; tentative D call: TRBD1 (5 bases). V lost 4 bases, J lost 4 bases, and 16 bases lay in between. CDR1 SGHAT and CDR2 FQNNGV come from the germline V gene. CDR3 length: 15 residues. The CDR3: CASSSIRGLGYGYTF. CDR3 DNA: TGTGCCAGCAGCTCCATTAGGGGACTCGGCTATGGCTACACCTTC.

V and J are TRBV28 and TRBJ1-6; D perhaps matches TRBD1 (5 bases). The CDR3 length is 16 residues. V was pared by 7 bases and J by 0 bases, with 13 bases between. CDR1 and CDR2 from the germline V gene are MDHEN and SYDVKM. The CDR3 DNA reads TGTGCCAGCATTCTACGGGGGAGCTCCTATAATTCACCCCTCCACTTT. It encodes CASILRGSSYNSPLHF.

The gene calls are TRBV5-8 and TRBJ2-5; either TRBD1 or TRBD2 may fit D (5 bases each). This CDR3 comprises 15 residues. The germline V and J ends were trimmed by 0 bases and 4 bases, with 13 bases remaining between them. Per the germline V gene, CDR1 is SGHTS and CDR2 is YDEGEE. CDR3 DNA: TGTGCCAGCAGCTTGGGGGGGAGTCGAGGAGAGACCCAGTACTTC. Translating gives CASSLGGSRGETQYF.

The chain employs TRBV6-5 and TRBJ2-3; TRBD1 is a possible D gene (6 bases). This CDR3 spans 15 amino acids. Trimming removed 11 bases at V and 4 bases at J, with 22 bases between. CDR1 MNHEY and CDR2 SVGAGI come from the germline V gene. CDR3 bases: TGTGCCGCAACTCCCACGCATTACAGGGCAGATACGCAGTATTTT. It translates to CAATPTHYRADTQYF.

The V gene is TRBV6-2 or TRBV6-3, the J gene TRBJ2-5; D is ambiguous. There are 13 residues in the CDR3. Per the germline V gene, CDR1 is MNHEY and CDR2 is SVGEGT. V lost 5 bases and J lost 5, with 12 bases in between. The CDR3 sequence: CASSPGKYETQYF. CDR3 nucleotide sequence: TGTGCCAGCAGTCCCGGCAAATACGAGACCCAGTACTTC.

In this sample, this clone turned up once. V is TRBV2 and J is TRBJ1-2; 12 nucleotides agree with TRBD1. The CDR3 runs to 15 residues. V lost 10 bases to trimming and J lost 3 bases; unmatched junction nucleotides: 9. Germline loops: CDR1 SNHLY, CDR2 FYNNEI. CDR3 residues: CATTGTGGAYYGYTF. The DNA of the CDR3 is TGTGCCACTACCGGGACAGGGGGCGCATACTATGGCTACACCTTC.

The rearrangement uses TRBV5-6 and TRBJ2-7; TRBD1 aligns across 12 bases. The CDR3 has 16 residues. Germline CDR1 SGHDT, CDR2 YYEEEE. The V gene end was trimmed by 1 base and the J gene end by 7 bases; junction bases not matched to a gene: 9. CDR3 nucleotide sequence: TGTGCCAGCAGCTTGTCACCGGGACAGGGGGCGGTTGAGCAGTACTTC. Its protein product is CASSLSPGQGAVEQYF.

The chain couples TRBV12-3 or TRBV12-4 to TRBJ2-2, with D hard to call. This CDR3 has 13 amino acids. Trimming shortened V by 3 bases and J by 6 bases, and 8 bases separated the two germline ends. The CDR3 region is CASSFVLSGELFF. The CDR3 bases are TGTGCCAGCAGTTTCGTTCTATCCGGGGAGCTGTTTTTT.

This chain uses TRBV6-1 with TRBJ2-1; TRBD2 matches at 10 bases. This CDR3 contains 15 residues. V dropped 1 base and J dropped 9; count of bases not matched to a gene: 6. Germline-derived CDR1 and CDR2 are MNHNS and SASEGT. This CDR3 is CASSEESGGAGEQFF. CDR3 bases: TGTGCCAGCAGTGAAGAGAGCGGGGGGGCCGGTGAGCAGTTCTTC.

The chain couples TRBV19 to TRBJ2-2; D possibly uses TRBD1 or TRBD2 (5 bases each). Deletions cut 3 bases from V and 1 base from J, with 6 bases between. CDR3 size: 14 residues. Germline loops: CDR1 LNHDA, CDR2 SQIVND (reference sequence). The CDR3: CASSIGGNTGELFF. DNA of the CDR3: TGTGCCAGTAGTATTGGGGGGAACACCGGGGAGCTGTTTTTT.